This is a list of T cell receptor beta chains from one sample in a study of CD8 T cells in Susac syndrome. MiXCR was run by TCRdb on the immunoSEQ multiplex PCR reads, yielding one entry per CDR3 protein. Of about 110,000 distinct CDR3 sequences in the sample, approximately 93% were seen once. Sequencing was carried out using CD8+ T cells from PBMCs. The receptor source for this set is a human donor with Susac syndrome. Both conserved end residues are part of each CDR3. The order of the fields is CDR3 DNA, CDR3 protein, clone size, J gene, V gene, D gene, CDR3 length. D genes are given only for firm matches. For some rows the clone size is stated as once, few or many, or as a class when expanded; others skip it.

cdr3_nt: TGTGCCAGCGACGGGGGTGAGCAGTTCTTC; cdr3_aa: CASDGGEQFF; clone_size: NA; j_call: TRBJ2-1; v_call: TRBV14; d_call: NA; cdr3_length: 10
cdr3_nt: TGCAGCGTTCTGCCTAATGGTAGGACTGAAGCTTTCTTT; cdr3_aa: CSVLPNGRTEAFF; clone_size: NA; j_call: TRBJ1-1; v_call: TRBV29-1; d_call: NA; cdr3_length: 13
cdr3_nt: TGTGCCAGCAGCCCCGGGACAGGGGATGGGAACACTGAAGCTTTCTTT; cdr3_aa: CASSPGTGDGNTEAFF; clone_size: NA; j_call: TRBJ1-1; v_call: TRBV5-4; d_call: TRBD1; cdr3_length: 16
cdr3_nt: TGTGCCAGCAGTTTGGGGACAGGTAGAGATACGCAGTATTTT; cdr3_aa: CASSLGTGRDTQYF; clone_size: NA; j_call: TRBJ2-3; v_call: TRBV12-3/TRBV12-4; d_call: TRBD1; cdr3_length: 14
cdr3_nt: TGCAGTGCGGGGGGGGGCACCGGGGAGCTGTTTTTT; cdr3_aa: CSAGGGTGELFF; clone_size: NA; j_call: TRBJ2-2; v_call: TRBV29-1; d_call: TRBD2; cdr3_length: 12
cdr3_nt: TGCGCCAGCAGCTCTACAGGGGAAGGTGAGCAGTTCTTC; cdr3_aa: CASSSTGEGEQFF; clone_size: NA; j_call: TRBJ2-1; v_call: TRBV5-1; d_call: TRBD1; cdr3_length: 13
cdr3_nt: TGTGCCAGCAGCTTAGATGCGGGCTTCACTGAAGCTTTCTTT; cdr3_aa: CASSLDAGFTEAFF; clone_size: NA; j_call: TRBJ1-1; v_call: TRBV7-8; d_call: NA; cdr3_length: 14
cdr3_nt: TGTGCCAGCAGCGTAGCGGGACAGGGCACCTATAATTCACCCCTCCACTTT; cdr3_aa: CASSVAGQGTYNSPLHF; clone_size: NA; j_call: TRBJ1-6; v_call: TRBV9; d_call: TRBD1; cdr3_length: 17
cdr3_nt: TGTGCCAGCAGTCCTACCTCCGGATATGGCTACACCTTC; cdr3_aa: CASSPTSGYGYTF; clone_size: NA; j_call: TRBJ1-2; v_call: TRBV25-1; d_call: NA; cdr3_length: 13
cdr3_nt: TGTGCCAGCAGCCAGGGCAATTCACCCCTCCACTTT; cdr3_aa: CASSQGNSPLHF; clone_size: few; j_call: TRBJ1-6; v_call: TRBV14; d_call: NA; cdr3_length: 12
cdr3_nt: TGTGCCAGCAACATGGACAGAGGTACTCAGGATGGCTACACCTTC; cdr3_aa: CASNMDRGTQDGYTF; clone_size: once; j_call: TRBJ1-2; v_call: TRBV7-9; d_call: NA; cdr3_length: 15
cdr3_nt: TGTGCCAGCAGCCAAGTCTCTAGTGCCGGGGAGCTGTTTTTT; cdr3_aa: CASSQVSSAGELFF; clone_size: NA; j_call: TRBJ2-2; v_call: TRBV14; d_call: NA; cdr3_length: 14
cdr3_nt: TGTGCCAGCAGCGTCGACTCAATCGAGCAGTTCTTC; cdr3_aa: CASSVDSIEQFF; clone_size: NA; j_call: TRBJ2-1; v_call: TRBV9; d_call: NA; cdr3_length: 12
cdr3_nt: TGTGCCAGCAGCAGGCCTCAGGAACCTCTGGGCTATGGCTACACCTTC; cdr3_aa: CASSRPQEPLGYGYTF; clone_size: NA; j_call: TRBJ1-2; v_call: TRBV7-9; d_call: NA; cdr3_length: 16
cdr3_nt: TGCAGCGCCGAGGGAGAGGCTCCCTACGAGCAGTACTTC; cdr3_aa: CSAEGEAPYEQYF; clone_size: NA; j_call: TRBJ2-7; v_call: TRBV29-1; d_call: NA; cdr3_length: 13
cdr3_nt: TGTGCCAGCAGATACAGGGCCGGTAGCTCCTACGAGCAGTACTTC; cdr3_aa: CASRYRAGSSYEQYF; clone_size: NA; j_call: TRBJ2-7; v_call: TRBV5-5; d_call: NA; cdr3_length: 15
cdr3_nt: TGCAGTGCTAGTCGGGGACAGAGCACAGATACGCAGTATTTT; cdr3_aa: CSASRGQSTDTQYF; clone_size: once; j_call: TRBJ2-3; v_call: TRBV20-1; d_call: TRBD1; cdr3_length: 14
cdr3_nt: TGTGCCAGCAGCGCCCAGGGTAAAGCTTTCTTT; cdr3_aa: CASSAQGKAFF; clone_size: NA; j_call: TRBJ1-1; v_call: TRBV3-1; d_call: NA; cdr3_length: 11
cdr3_nt: TGTGCCAGCAGCCCCGAACGCAATCAGCCCCAGCATTTT; cdr3_aa: CASSPERNQPQHF; clone_size: NA; j_call: TRBJ1-5; v_call: TRBV11-2; d_call: NA; cdr3_length: 13
cdr3_nt: TGTGCCAGCAGCCAAGATGTGGGGGGCGAGCAGTACTTC; cdr3_aa: CASSQDVGGEQYF; clone_size: NA; j_call: TRBJ2-7; v_call: TRBV4-2; d_call: NA; cdr3_length: 13
cdr3_nt: TGTGCCAGCAGCCTAGGGGGGGGCAGCACAGATACGCAGTATTTT; cdr3_aa: CASSLGGGSTDTQYF; clone_size: NA; j_call: TRBJ2-3; v_call: TRBV27; d_call: NA; cdr3_length: 15
cdr3_nt: TGTGCCAGCAGTTCGCGGGGGGCAGGAGCTTTCTTT; cdr3_aa: CASSSRGAGAFF; clone_size: NA; j_call: TRBJ1-1; v_call: TRBV6-6; d_call: NA; cdr3_length: 12